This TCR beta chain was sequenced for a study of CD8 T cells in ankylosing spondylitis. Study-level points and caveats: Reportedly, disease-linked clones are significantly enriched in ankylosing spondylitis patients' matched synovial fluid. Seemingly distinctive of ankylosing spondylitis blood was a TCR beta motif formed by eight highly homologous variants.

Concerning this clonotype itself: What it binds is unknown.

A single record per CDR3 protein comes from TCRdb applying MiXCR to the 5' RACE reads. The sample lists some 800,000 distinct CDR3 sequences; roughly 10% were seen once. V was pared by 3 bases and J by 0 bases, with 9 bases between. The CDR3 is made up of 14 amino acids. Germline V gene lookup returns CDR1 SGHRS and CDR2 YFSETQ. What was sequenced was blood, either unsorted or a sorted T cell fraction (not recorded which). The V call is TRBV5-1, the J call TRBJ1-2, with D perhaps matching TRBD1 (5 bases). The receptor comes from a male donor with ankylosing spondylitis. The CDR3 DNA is TGCGCCAGCAGCTATAGACAGCCTAACTATGGCTACACCTTC. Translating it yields CASSYRQPNYGYTF.